The text below deals with one TCR beta chain. The antigen is undetermined. The data derive from a study of T cell repertoires in cytomegalovirus infection. Study-wide background: Recently identified HLA-C-restricted CMV epitopes were among the peptides used. Based on public TCR beta signatures, there were indications of CMV infection and of a matching HLA type. Study observations and caveats: In two of eight donors, the top clonotype was HLA-C-restricted CMV-specific.

The CDR3 is 15 amino acids. J was trimmed by 2 bases and V by 6 bases; bases with no gene match: 4. Per the germline V gene, CDR1 is MNHEY and CDR2 is SVGEGT. TCRdb redid the calling of the reads with MiXCR, one entry per CDR3 protein. This sample yields around 430,000 distinct CDR3 sequences, of which about 42% are seen a single time; around two fifths belongs to the top ten. The clonotype was recovered from a human donor in good health (CMV status not recorded). Some clones in this sample may be carry-over from other donors' samples. The chain carries TRBV6-2 or TRBV6-3 and TRBJ2-6; the match to TRBD1 covers 7 bases. The starting material was cultured PBMCs, obtained from culture after CMV antigen stimulation. The CDR3 nucleotides are TGTGCCAGCAGCAGAACAGGGGCTGGGGCCAACGTCCTGACTTTC. It codes for CASSRTGAGANVLTF.